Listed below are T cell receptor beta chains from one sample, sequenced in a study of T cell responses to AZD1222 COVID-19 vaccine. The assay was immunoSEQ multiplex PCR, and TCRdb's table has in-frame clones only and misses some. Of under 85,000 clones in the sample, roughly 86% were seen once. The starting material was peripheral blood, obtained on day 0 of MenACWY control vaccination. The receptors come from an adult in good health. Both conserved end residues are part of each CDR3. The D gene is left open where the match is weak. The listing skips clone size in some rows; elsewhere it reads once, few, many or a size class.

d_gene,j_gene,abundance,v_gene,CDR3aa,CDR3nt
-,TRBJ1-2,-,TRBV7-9,CASSFRQEYGYTF,TGTGCCAGCAGCTTTCGACAGGAGTATGGCTACACCTTC
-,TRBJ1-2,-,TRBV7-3,CASSFSNGLGYTF,TGTGCCAGCAGCTTCAGCAACGGATTAGGGTATACCTTC
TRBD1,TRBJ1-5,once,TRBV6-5,CASRPTGGGQPQHF,TGTGCCAGCAGGCCGACAGGGGGCGGTCAGCCCCAGCATTTT
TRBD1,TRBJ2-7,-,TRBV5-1,CASSLEPSGQGNYEQYF,TGCGCCAGCAGCTTGGAACCCTCGGGACAGGGGAACTACGAGCAGTACTTC
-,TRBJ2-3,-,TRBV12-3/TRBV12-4,CASTQIRDTQYF,TGTGCCAGCACTCAGATTCGGGATACGCAGTATTTT
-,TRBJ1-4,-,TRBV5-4,CASSLTDTTNEKLFF,TGTGCCAGCAGCTTGACCGATACAACTAATGAAAAACTGTTTTTT
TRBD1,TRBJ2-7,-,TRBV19,CASSTSSGQHYEQYF,TGTGCCAGTAGTACGAGTTCGGGACAGCACTACGAGCAGTACTTC
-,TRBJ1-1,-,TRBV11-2,CASSSQLYTEAFF,TGTGCCAGCAGCTCCCAATTGTACACTGAAGCTTTCTTT
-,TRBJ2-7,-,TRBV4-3,CASSQDRQGFREQYF,TGCGCCAGCAGCCAAGATAGGCAGGGGTTCAGGGAGCAGTACTTC
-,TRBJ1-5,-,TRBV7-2,CASSPTRQTNQPQHF,TGTGCCAGCAGCCCAACCCGACAGACGAATCAGCCCCAGCATTTT
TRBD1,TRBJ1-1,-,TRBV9,CASSSRQGAHGAFF,TGTGCCAGCAGCTCCCGACAGGGGGCACACGGCGCTTTCTTT
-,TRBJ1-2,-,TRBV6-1,CASSENFAGDRRKTSNYGYTF,TGTGCCAGCAGTGAAAACTTTGCAGGGGATAGACGTAAAACTTCTAACTATGGCTACACCTTC
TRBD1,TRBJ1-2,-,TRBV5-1,CASSLMEGADGYTF,TGCGCCAGCAGCTTGATGGAGGGGGCTGATGGCTACACCTTC
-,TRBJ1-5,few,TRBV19,CASSRSQGISNQPQHF,TGTGCCAGTAGTAGATCTCAGGGGATTAGCAATCAGCCCCAGCATTTT
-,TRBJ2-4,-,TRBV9,CASSVDVAKNIQYF,TGTGCCAGCAGCGTAGATGTTGCCAAAAACATTCAGTACTTC
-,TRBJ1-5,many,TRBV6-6,CASRREQPQHF,TGTGCCAGCAGAAGGGAACAGCCCCAGCATTTT
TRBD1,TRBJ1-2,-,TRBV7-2,CASSLIGGSRGYTF,TGTGCCAGCAGCTTAATAGGGGGCAGTCGTGGCTACACCTTC
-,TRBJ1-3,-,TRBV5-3,CARSLQRHDSLWSGNTIYF,TGTGCCAGAAGCTTACAGCGGCACGACTCTCTGTGGTCGGGAAACACCATATATTTT
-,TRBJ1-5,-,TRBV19,CASSVGDSNQPQHF,TGTGCCAGTAGTGTTGGGGATAGCAATCAGCCCCAGCATTTT
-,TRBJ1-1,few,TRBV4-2,CASSPGAGGMNTEAFF,TGTGCCAGCAGCCCAGGGGCGGGGGGCATGAACACTGAAGCTTTCTTT
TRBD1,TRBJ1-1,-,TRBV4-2,CASSQPPDRGDTEAFF,TGTGCCAGCAGCCAACCGCCGGACAGGGGGGACACTGAAGCTTTCTTT
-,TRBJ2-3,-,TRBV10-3,CAISNEGRSGDTQYF,TGTGCCATCAGTAACGAAGGTCGGAGCGGAGATACGCAGTATTTT
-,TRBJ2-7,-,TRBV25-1,CASSPPWGAEFEQYF,TGTGCCAGCTCCCCCCCATGGGGGGCTGAGTTCGAGCAGTACTTC
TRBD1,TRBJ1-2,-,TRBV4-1,CASSPGGSYGYTF,TGCGCCAGCAGCCCAGGGGGGAGCTATGGCTACACCTTC
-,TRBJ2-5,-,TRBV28,CASSTLQGDKETQYF,TGTGCCAGCAGCACCTTACAGGGAGATAAAGAGACCCAGTACTTC
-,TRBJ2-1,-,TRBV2,CASSQRPYNEQFF,TGTGCCAGCAGTCAGAGGCCCTACAATGAGCAGTTCTTC
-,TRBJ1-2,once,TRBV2,CASRTDSTNYGYTF,TGTGCCAGCAGAACCGACAGTACTAACTATGGCTACACCTTC